This passage covers 18 T cell receptor beta chains from one sample sequenced in a study of blood T cells in healthy people across ages. A second PCR of 7 to 11 cycles used a sample-barcoded 5' primer and a J-beta primer mix. TCRdb itself ran the 5' RACE reads through MiXCR, one entry per CDR3 protein. Of around 750,000 distinct CDR3 sequences in the sample, about 55% were seen once. The sequenced sample consisted of blood. The origin of the receptors is a man aged 80 or over in good health.

The chain links TRBV20-1 to TRBJ1-5, with 8 nucleotides matching TRBD1. Germline V lookup: CDR1 DFQATT, CDR2 SNEGSKA (reference sequence). Losses at the gene ends were 1 base for V and 7 bases for J; bases not matched to a gene: 6. The CDR3 sequence is 14 residues long. DNA of the CDR3: TGCAGTGCTAGAGCAGGGGGCGCGAGGCAGCCCCAGCATTTT. This translates into CSARAGGARQPQHF.

In its sample, this clonotype was seen a few times. The chain uses TRBV5-6 and TRBJ2-5; D is undetermined. The end of the DNA fits TRBJ2-7 better, so the J call may be wrong. This CDR3 has 16 residues. Germline values: CDR1 SGHDT, CDR2 YYEEEE. The CDR3 DNA reads TGTGCCAGCAGCTTCTGGACCCCCGGGCGCGTCTACGAGCAGTACTTC. Translated, it gives CASSFWTPGRVYEQYF.

The V gene is TRBV27, the J gene TRBJ1-5; 7 nucleotides match TRBD1. Per the germline V gene, CDR1 is MNHEY and CDR2 is SMNVEV (reference sequence). The CDR3 has 18 residues. The ends lost 2 bases at V and 7 bases at J; junction bases unmatched: 17. CDR3 amino acids: CASSLTSPGGGRGQPQHF. The CDR3 DNA reads TGTGCCAGCAGTTTAACCTCCCCTGGAGGGGGCCGTGGGCAGCCCCAGCATTTT.

Concerning this clonotype: At one boundary the junction diverges from the germline segment, which might be a read error. V and J are TRBV7-9 and TRBJ2-1; the D gene is possibly TRBD1 (5 bases). CDR1 is SEHNR and CDR2 is FQNEAQ in the germline V gene (reference sequence). CDR3 size: 17 residues. CDR3 amino acids: CAGSPLQGLRTYSEQFF. Here the CDR3 DNA reads TGTGCCGGCAGTCCGCTTCAGGGCTTGAGGACCTACAGTGAGCAGTTCTTC.

This chain joins TRBV18 and TRBJ2-3; 7 bases match TRBD1. Germline V CDR1 and CDR2: KGHSH, LQKENI. Trimming removed 1 base from V and 3 bases from J; junction bases left unmatched: 7. CDR3 length equals 16 residues. Here the CDR3 DNA reads TGTGCCAGCTCACCACTAAGGGACAGACCAACAGATACGCAGTATTTT. The encoded protein is CASSPLRDRPTDTQYF.

The chain is built from TRBV10-1 and TRBJ2-5, with 14 bases matching TRBD2. In germline, CDR1 is WNHNN, CDR2 SYGVQD (reference sequence). V trimming: 6 bases; J trimming: 5 bases; junction bases outside the gene matches: 5. This CDR3 is 15 amino acids long. For the CDR3, the DNA is TGCGCCAGCAGCCGGACTAGCGGGAGGTCGGAGACCCAGTACTTC. As protein: CASSRTSGRSETQYF.

This clonotype was observed a few times. This chain connects TRBV20-1 to TRBJ1-1; D is unresolved. Germline V lookup: CDR1 DFQATT, CDR2 SNEGSKA (reference sequence). Trimming stripped 1 base from V and 3 bases from J, with 15 bases between. This CDR3 contains 15 residues. The CDR3 loop reads CSARGSQISHTEAFF. CDR3 coding DNA: TGCAGTGCTAGAGGTAGTCAGATTAGCCACACTGAAGCTTTCTTT.

The rearrangement links TRBV20-1 to TRBJ1-1; 10 positions agree with TRBD1. Trimming removed 4 bases from V and 3 bases from J; junction bases left unmatched: 8. This CDR3 spans 15 amino acids. CDR1 DFQATT and CDR2 SNEGSKA come from the germline V gene (reference sequence). CDR3 sequence: CSATDRGRGDTEAFF. The CDR3 bases are TGCAGTGCTACCGACAGGGGGCGGGGAGACACTGAAGCTTTCTTT.

The gene calls are TRBV5-1 and TRBJ2-3; 7 bases match TRBD2. Germline-derived CDR1 and CDR2 are SGHRS and YFSETQ. This CDR3 is 15 amino acids long. V lost 9 bases to trimming and J lost 4 bases; unmatched junction nucleotides: 14. CDR3 DNA sequence: TGCGCCACAAGAGCTCTAGCGGCCCAGGCAGATACGCAGTATTTT. It yields the protein CATRALAAQADTQYF. Combining the CDR3 with reference TRBV5-1 and TRBJ2-3 gives the whole variable domain KAGVTQTPRYLIKTRGQQVTLSCSPISGHRSVSWYQQTPGQGLQFLFEYFSETQRNKGNFPGRFSGRQFSNSRSEMNVSTLELGDSALYLCATRALAAQADTQYFGPGTRLTVL.

This clonotype was seen more than once but under ten times. The genes are TRBV6-5 and TRBJ2-1; D remains unclear. Germline CDR1 and CDR2: MNHEY and SVGAGI. CDR3 size: 16 residues. The V end was cut by 2 bases, the J end by 7 bases, with 18 bases between. The CDR3 spells CASSYGWTAGQNEQFF. CDR3 DNA: TGTGCCAGCAGTTACGGATGGACGGCCGGGCAGAATGAGCAGTTCTTC.

CDR3 residues: CSAAKSGETQYF. CDR3 bases: TGCAGTGCTGCTAAGTCTGGGGAGACCCAGTACTTC. The chain recombines TRBV20-1 with TRBJ2-5; no reliable D call. The CDR3 covers 12 residues. CDR1 and CDR2 (germline): DFQATT, SNEGSKA (reference sequence). V was cut by 5 bases and J by 5 bases, with 12 bases left in between.

The CDR3 spells CSATSGGVSTDTQYF. The CDR3 coding sequence is TGCAGTGCTACTAGCGGGGGGGTGAGCACAGATACGCAGTATTTT. The chain has TRBV20-1 and TRBJ2-3, with TRBD2 matching 12 bases. Per germline, CDR1 DFQATT and CDR2 SNEGSKA (reference sequence). J was trimmed by 0 bases and V by 4 bases; bases with no gene match: 2. The CDR3 covers 15 residues.

This clonotype was counted a few times. The chain joins TRBV7-2 to TRBJ2-3, with 7 bases that match TRBD2. The CDR3 contains 14 residues. The junction had 5 bases not matched to a gene; V was cut back by 4 bases and J by 4 bases. Germline V lookup: CDR1 SGHTA, CDR2 FQGNSA. The CDR3 nucleotides read TGTGCCAGCAGCTGGACTAGTTTGGCAGATACGCAGTATTTT. This encodes CASSWTSLADTQYF.

V gene TRBV24-1 combines with J gene TRBJ2-1, with 9 bases aligning to TRBD2. V trimming: 0 bases; J trimming: 8 bases; junction bases outside the gene matches: 7. Germline V gene sequence: CDR1 KGHDR, CDR2 SFDVKD. The CDR3 is 16 amino acids. The CDR3 nucleotides read TGTGCCACCAGTGATTTGCAAGCGGGAGGTGGTGATGAGCAGTTCTTC. Protein: CATSDLQAGGGDEQFF.

The chain employs TRBV7-2 and TRBJ1-2, with D possibly matching TRBD1 (6 bases). V lost 5 bases and J 5 bases, leaving 15 bases between the germline ends. This CDR3 region has 14 residues. Germline V gives CDR1 SGHTA, CDR2 FQGNSA. The CDR3 coding sequence is TGTGCCAGCAGCCCGGACGGGGGCTGGTATGGCTACACCTTC. Translation gives CASSPDGGWYGYTF.

The chain has TRBV27 and TRBJ1-6, with 9 bases identical to TRBD1. The germline V gene encodes CDR1 MNHEY and CDR2 SMNVEV (reference sequence). Losses at the gene ends were 6 bases for V and 7 bases for J; bases not matched to a gene: 13. CDR3 size: 17 residues. The DNA of the CDR3 is TGTGCCAGCAGCGGACTGACCGGGACAGGGTCAAATTCACCCCTCCACTTT. Encoded protein: CASSGLTGTGSNSPLHF.

The CDR3: CASSQDLSGNTQYF. The CDR3 DNA follows: TGTGCCAGCAGCCAAGACCTCAGCGGGAATACGCAGTATTTT. The V gene is TRBV14, the J gene TRBJ2-3; 7 positions match TRBD2. There are 14 residues in the CDR3. Unmatched junction bases numbered 4, after V lost 0 bases and J lost 7 bases. Germline V CDR1 and CDR2: SGHDN, FVKESK.

For the CDR3, the DNA is TGTGCCAGCAGCCAATCGGGAGCTGATGAGCAGTTCTTC. Amino acids: CASSQSGADEQFF. This chain uses TRBV7-3 with TRBJ2-1, with TRBD2 as a possible D gene (6 bases). CDR1 is SGHTA, CDR2 FQGTGA, per germline. The CDR3 runs to 13 residues. V lost 5 bases, J lost 8 bases, and 13 bases lay in between.